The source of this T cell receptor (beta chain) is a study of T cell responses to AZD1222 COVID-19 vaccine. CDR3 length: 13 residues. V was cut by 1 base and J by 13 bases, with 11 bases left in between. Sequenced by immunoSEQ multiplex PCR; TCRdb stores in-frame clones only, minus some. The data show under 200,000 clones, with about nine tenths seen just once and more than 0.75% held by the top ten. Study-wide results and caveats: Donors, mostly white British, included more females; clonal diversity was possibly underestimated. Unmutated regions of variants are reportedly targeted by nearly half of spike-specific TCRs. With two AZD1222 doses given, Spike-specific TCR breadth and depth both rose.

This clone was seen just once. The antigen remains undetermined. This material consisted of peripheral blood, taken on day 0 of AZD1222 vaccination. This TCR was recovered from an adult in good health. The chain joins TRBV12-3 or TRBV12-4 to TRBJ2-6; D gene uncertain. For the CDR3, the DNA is TGTGCCAGCAGTTTAGTTGCCCCCCGAGTCCTGACTTTC. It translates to CASSLVAPRVLTF.